The clone carrying this T cell receptor beta chain was observed many times. Researchers made TCR beta libraries by using iRepertoire HTBI primers and running Arm-PCR on CDR3 regions. TCRdb re-called the multiplex PCR reads through MiXCR, storing one row per CDR3 protein. The sample carries 400,000 to 500,000 distinct CDR3 sequences, 12% to 15% recorded once. These data are taken from a study of regulatory T cells in long-lasting Graves disease. The length of the CDR3 is 15 residues. V lost 0 bases, J lost 4 bases, and 12 bases lay in between. Germline V gene lookup returns CDR1 SGHAT and CDR2 FQNNGV. Time point given: newly diagnosed GD, antithyroid drugs for less than 3 months. Scientists built the TCR library using RNA that was extracted from PBMCs. These same records also appear under a second study, on T cells in Graves' hyperthyroidism and ophthalmopathy.

This clonotype originated in a woman between 45 and 60 years old with Graves disease. The sequencing used peripheral blood mononuclear cells (PBMCs), collected at new diagnosis, from a patient treated with antithyroid drugs. This sequence joins TRBV11-2 and TRBJ1-1; possibly TRBD1 for D (5 bases). The chain's CDR3 is CASSLDREASTEAFF. As DNA, the CDR3 is TGTGCCAGCAGCTTAGACAGGGAAGCGAGCACTGAAGCTTTCTTT.